Sequencing of this TCR beta chain was carried out in a study of T-cell memory formation after mild COVID-19. CDR1 and CDR2 (germline): DFQATT, SNEGSKA (reference sequence). The ends lost 7 bases at V and 2 bases at J; junction bases unmatched: 6. This CDR3 has 14 amino acids. Via MiXCR, TCRdb re-called the 5' RACE reads, giving one row per CDR3 protein. The sample consists of over 500,000 distinct CDR3 sequences, roughly 17% of them appearing once. V usage is TRBV20-1 and J usage is TRBJ2-3; TRBD2 aligns across 10 bases. The sequence was obtained from an adult woman who had mild COVID-19 (a few samples of this study predate the infection). Cell type and time point are not known. Sequenced: PBMCs or a T cell subset sorted from them (not recorded which). CDR3 residues: CSVERGGLTDTQYF. The CDR3 coding sequence is TGCAGTGTTGAGCGGGGGGGCCTCACAGATACGCAGTATTTT.